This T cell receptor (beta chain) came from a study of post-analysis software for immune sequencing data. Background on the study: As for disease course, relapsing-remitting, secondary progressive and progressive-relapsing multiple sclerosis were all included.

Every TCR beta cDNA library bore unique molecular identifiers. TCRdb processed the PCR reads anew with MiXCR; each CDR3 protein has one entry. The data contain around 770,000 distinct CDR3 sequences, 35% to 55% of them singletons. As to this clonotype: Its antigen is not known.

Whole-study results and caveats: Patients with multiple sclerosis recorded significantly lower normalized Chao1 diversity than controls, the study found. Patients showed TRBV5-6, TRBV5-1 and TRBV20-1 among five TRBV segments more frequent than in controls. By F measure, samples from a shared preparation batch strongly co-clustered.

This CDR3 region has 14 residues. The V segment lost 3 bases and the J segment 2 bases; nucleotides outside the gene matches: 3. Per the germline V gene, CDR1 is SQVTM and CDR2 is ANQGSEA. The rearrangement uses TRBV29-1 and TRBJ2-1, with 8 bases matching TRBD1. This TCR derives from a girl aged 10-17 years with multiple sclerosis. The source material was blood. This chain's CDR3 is CSVDLQGAYNEQFF. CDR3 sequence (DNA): TGCAGCGTTGACCTACAGGGGGCCTACAATGAGCAGTTCTTC.